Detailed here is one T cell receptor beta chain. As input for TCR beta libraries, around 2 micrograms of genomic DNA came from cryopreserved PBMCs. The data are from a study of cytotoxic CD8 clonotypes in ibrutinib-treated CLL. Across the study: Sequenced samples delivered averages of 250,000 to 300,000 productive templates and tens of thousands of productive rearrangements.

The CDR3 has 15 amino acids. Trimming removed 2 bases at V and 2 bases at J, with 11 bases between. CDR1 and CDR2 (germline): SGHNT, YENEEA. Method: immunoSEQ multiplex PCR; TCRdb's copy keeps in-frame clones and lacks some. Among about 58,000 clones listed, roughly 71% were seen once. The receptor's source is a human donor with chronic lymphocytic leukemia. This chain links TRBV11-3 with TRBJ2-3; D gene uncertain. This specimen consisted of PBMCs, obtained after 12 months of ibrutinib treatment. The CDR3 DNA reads TGTGCCAGCAGCTTAAGGGTGCAGTCCACAGATACGCAGTATTTT. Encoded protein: CASSLRVQSTDTQYF.